Listed below are T cell receptor beta chains from one sample, sequenced in a study of T cell responses to AZD1222 COVID-19 vaccine. TCRdb's table, derived via immunoSEQ multiplex PCR, lists solely in-frame clones and lacks some. In the table there are 150,000 or so clones, around nine tenths of which are singletons. Sequenced material: peripheral blood, taken on day 0 of AZD1222 vaccination. All receptors come from an adult in good health. Each CDR3 is given with its conserved first and last residue. A D gene is named only where the DNA matches it firmly. A clone size is listed for some rows: how often the clone was seen (once, few, many), or a class if it is expanded.

size: once; V: TRBV2; J: TRBJ1-1; D: -; CDR3: CASIQASHTEAFF; DNA: TGTGCCAGCATACAGGCGTCGCACACTGAAGCTTTCTTT
size: -; V: TRBV14; J: TRBJ2-3; D: TRBD1; CDR3: CASSPDIRGSRTDTQYF; DNA: TGTGCCAGCAGCCCGGATATCAGGGGGAGTCGGACAGATACGCAGTATTTT
size: -; V: TRBV5-6; J: TRBJ1-2; D: TRBD1; CDR3: CASSFYRGAYGYTF; DNA: TGTGCCAGCAGCTTTTACAGGGGGGCCTATGGCTACACCTTC
size: -; V: TRBV6-5; J: TRBJ2-5; D: -; CDR3: CASSQETQYF; DNA: TGTGCCAGCAGCCAGGAGACCCAGTACTTC
size: -; V: TRBV28; J: TRBJ1-4; D: TRBD1; CDR3: CASSTPQGARNEKLFF; DNA: TGTGCCAGCAGTACACCCCAGGGGGCGAGGAATGAAAAACTGTTTTTT
size: -; V: TRBV6-6; J: TRBJ2-7; D: -; CDR3: CASSLRYWAGAYEQYF; DNA: TGTGCCAGCAGCTTACGATATTGGGCAGGGGCATACGAGCAGTACTTC
size: -; V: TRBV11-3; J: TRBJ2-2; D: -; CDR3: CASSLHPLAGELFF; DNA: TGTGCCAGCAGCTTACATCCACTTGCCGGGGAGCTGTTTTTT
size: -; V: TRBV5-8; J: TRBJ1-1; D: -; CDR3: CASSLAGDPGPPEAFF; DNA: TGTGCCAGCAGCTTGGCCGGTGACCCGGGACCCCCTGAAGCTTTCTTT
size: -; V: TRBV19; J: TRBJ2-2; D: TRBD1; CDR3: CASTQQTGWGPGELFF; DNA: TGTGCCAGTACCCAACAGACAGGGTGGGGTCCAGGGGAGCTGTTTTTT
size: -; V: TRBV3-1/TRBV3-2; J: TRBJ1-2; D: TRBD1; CDR3: CASSDQGAGSSYGYTF; DNA: TGTGCCAGCAGTGACCAGGGGGCGGGTTCGAGCTATGGCTACACCTTC
size: -; V: TRBV7-3; J: TRBJ2-7; D: -; CDR3: CASSLSTAHRESYEQYF; DNA: TGTGCCAGCAGCTTAAGCACAGCCCACAGGGAGTCCTACGAGCAGTACTTC
size: -; V: TRBV12-5; J: TRBJ2-3; D: TRBD1; CDR3: CASEDRGSTDTQYF; DNA: TGTGCTAGCGAGGACAGGGGGTCAACAGATACGCAGTATTTT
size: -; V: TRBV14; J: TRBJ2-6; D: -; CDR3: CASSRLQGANVLTF; DNA: TGTGCCAGCAGCCGGCTACAGGGGGCCAACGTCCTGACTTTC
size: once; V: TRBV4-1; J: TRBJ1-6; D: -; CDR3: CASSQDAASRNSPLHF; DNA: TGCGCCAGCAGCCAAGATGCGGCCAGCAGGAATTCACCCCTCCACTTT
size: -; V: TRBV19; J: TRBJ2-1; D: -; CDR3: CASSITRDNEQFF; DNA: TGTGCCAGTAGTATAACCCGCGACAATGAGCAGTTCTTC
size: -; V: TRBV30; J: TRBJ1-1; D: -; CDR3: CAWRLTEAFF; DNA: TGTGCCTGGAGACTGACTGAAGCTTTCTTT
size: -; V: TRBV7-2; J: TRBJ1-4; D: -; CDR3: CASSPDSEKLFF; DNA: TGTGCCAGCAGCCCGGACAGCGAAAAACTGTTTTTT
size: -; V: TRBV19; J: TRBJ1-5; D: -; CDR3: CASMGLPGQNVKPQHF; DNA: TGTGCCAGTATGGGGCTCCCGGGCCAGAACGTAAAGCCCCAGCATTTT
size: -; V: TRBV28; J: TRBJ1-2; D: -; CDR3: CASRTQGIRSHGYTF; DNA: TGTGCCAGCAGAACCCAGGGGATCCGGTCGCATGGCTACACCTTC
size: -; V: TRBV19; J: TRBJ1-3; D: -; CDR3: CASSLPVEGTGNTIYF; DNA: TGTGCCAGTAGCCTCCCGGTAGAGGGAACTGGAAACACCATATATTTT
size: few; V: TRBV5-6; J: TRBJ2-1; D: TRBD2; CDR3: CASSSDSGRAYNEQFF; DNA: TGTGCCAGCAGCTCTGATAGCGGGAGGGCCTACAATGAGCAGTTCTTC
size: -; V: TRBV5-1; J: TRBJ1-1; D: -; CDR3: CASYRVDTEAFF; DNA: TGCGCCAGTTACAGGGTAGACACTGAAGCTTTCTTT
size: -; V: TRBV27; J: TRBJ1-4; D: -; CDR3: CASGSTPQEATNEKLFF; DNA: TGTGCCAGCGGTTCCACACCGCAGGAGGCAACTAATGAAAAACTGTTTTTT
size: -; V: TRBV28; J: TRBJ2-7; D: TRBD2; CDR3: CAIGTSGLYEQYF; DNA: TGTGCCATCGGGACTAGCGGACTCTACGAGCAGTACTTC
size: -; V: TRBV9; J: TRBJ1-5; D: -; CDR3: CASSVGITGKQPQHF; DNA: TGTGCCAGCAGCGTAGGGATCACAGGGAAACAGCCCCAGCATTTT
size: -; V: TRBV12-3/TRBV12-4; J: TRBJ1-2; D: -; CDR3: CASSFQGYGYTF; DNA: TGTGCCAGCAGTTTTCAAGGCTATGGCTACACCTTC
size: -; V: TRBV4-3; J: TRBJ1-6; D: TRBD1; CDR3: CASSRVTGVNSPLHF; DNA: TGCGCCAGCAGCCGGGTGACAGGGGTTAATTCACCCCTCCACTTT
size: -; V: TRBV9; J: TRBJ2-1; D: TRBD2; CDR3: CASSQRAGGSSYNEQFF; DNA: TGTGCCAGCAGCCAAAGGGCGGGAGGGAGCTCCTACAATGAGCAGTTCTTC
size: -; V: TRBV29-1; J: TRBJ2-4; D: -; CDR3: CSVEDRARGNIQYF; DNA: TGCAGCGTTGAAGATCGAGCCAGGGGAAACATTCAGTACTTC
size: -; V: TRBV2; J: TRBJ1-5; D: TRBD1; CDR3: CASSERTGGNQPQHF; DNA: TGTGCCAGCAGTGAGAGGACAGGCGGCAATCAGCCCCAGCATTTT
size: -; V: TRBV2; J: TRBJ1-2; D: TRBD1; CDR3: CASPGAGGRGYTF; DNA: TGTGCCAGCCCGGGGGCAGGGGGGAGAGGCTACACCTTC
size: once; V: TRBV11-1; J: TRBJ1-6; D: TRBD1; CDR3: CASSLRGQGSSPLHF; DNA: TGTGCCAGCAGCTTAAGAGGACAGGGGAGTTCACCCCTCCACTTT
size: -; V: TRBV10-3; J: TRBJ2-7; D: TRBD1; CDR3: CAISEWTGTYEQYF; DNA: TGTGCCATCAGTGAGTGGACAGGGACCTACGAGCAGTACTTC
size: -; V: TRBV19; J: TRBJ1-4; D: -; CDR3: CASRISRNEKLFF; DNA: TGTGCCAGTAGGATCTCACGAAATGAAAAACTGTTTTTT
size: -; V: TRBV5-8; J: TRBJ1-2; D: -; CDR3: CASSLGRIGGNDGYTF; DNA: TGTGCCAGCAGCTTGGGCAGAATCGGGGGCAATGACGGCTACACCTTC
size: -; V: TRBV6-4; J: TRBJ2-2; D: -; CDR3: CASSEEYPNTGELFF; DNA: TGTGCCAGCAGTGAGGAATACCCGAACACCGGGGAGCTGTTTTTT
size: -; V: TRBV19; J: TRBJ1-3; D: -; CDR3: CASSIDSGNTIYF; DNA: TGTGCCAGTAGTATCGATTCTGGAAACACCATATATTTT
size: -; V: TRBV6-2/TRBV6-3; J: TRBJ1-2; D: -; CDR3: CASSWSEPYGYTF; DNA: TGTGCCAGCAGTTGGAGCGAGCCTTATGGCTACACCTTC
size: -; V: TRBV5-6; J: TRBJ1-6; D: TRBD1; CDR3: CASSGPGQFNSPLHF; DNA: TGTGCCAGCAGCGGCCCGGGACAGTTTAATTCACCCCTCCACTTT
size: -; V: TRBV7-3; J: TRBJ2-7; D: TRBD2; CDR3: CASSRGGTSGMYEQYF; DNA: TGTGCCAGCAGCCGGGGCGGGACTAGCGGGATGTACGAGCAGTACTTC
size: -; V: TRBV19; J: TRBJ1-5; D: TRBD1; CDR3: CASSSGDRRQPQHF; DNA: TGTGCCAGTAGTAGTGGGGACAGACGTCAGCCCCAGCATTTT
size: once; V: TRBV23-1; J: TRBJ2-3; D: -; CDR3: CASRETDTQYF; DNA: TGCGCCAGCAGAGAAACAGATACGCAGTATTTT
size: -; V: TRBV11-3; J: TRBJ2-7; D: TRBD1; CDR3: CASSLTIWDRVSYEQYF; DNA: TGTGCCAGCAGCCTTACTATTTGGGACAGGGTTTCCTACGAGCAGTACTTC
size: -; V: TRBV19; J: TRBJ1-5; D: -; CDR3: CASSSRDGWNQPQHF; DNA: TGTGCCAGTAGTTCCCGGGACGGATGGAATCAGCCCCAGCATTTT
size: -; V: TRBV27; J: TRBJ2-5; D: -; CDR3: CASNSRAWGTQYF; DNA: TGTGCCAGCAATTCCAGGGCTTGGGGGACCCAGTACTTC
size: -; V: TRBV18; J: TRBJ2-1; D: -; CDR3: CASSPQQGGSYNEQFF; DNA: TGTGCCAGCTCACCACAACAGGGTGGCTCCTACAATGAGCAGTTCTTC
size: -; V: TRBV3-1/TRBV3-2; J: TRBJ2-7; D: -; CDR3: CASSQDLLGQPYEQYF; DNA: TGTGCCAGCAGCCAAGATTTGCTGGGCCAGCCCTACGAGCAGTACTTC
size: -; V: TRBV19; J: TRBJ2-7; D: -; CDR3: CASSITGSSYEQYF; DNA: TGTGCCAGTAGTATAACAGGGAGCTCCTACGAGCAGTACTTC
size: once; V: TRBV3-1/TRBV3-2; J: TRBJ1-5; D: -; CDR3: CASSPEGSGAPQHF; DNA: TGTGCCAGCAGCCCAGAGGGGTCCGGGGCGCCCCAGCATTTT
size: once; V: TRBV6-5; J: TRBJ2-3; D: TRBD2; CDR3: CASSLASGSTDTQYF; DNA: TGTGCCAGCAGTTTGGCTAGCGGGAGTACAGATACGCAGTATTTT
size: -; V: TRBV29-1; J: TRBJ1-2; D: TRBD1; CDR3: CSVERQGPYGYTF; DNA: TGCAGCGTTGAAAGACAGGGCCCCTATGGCTACACCTTC